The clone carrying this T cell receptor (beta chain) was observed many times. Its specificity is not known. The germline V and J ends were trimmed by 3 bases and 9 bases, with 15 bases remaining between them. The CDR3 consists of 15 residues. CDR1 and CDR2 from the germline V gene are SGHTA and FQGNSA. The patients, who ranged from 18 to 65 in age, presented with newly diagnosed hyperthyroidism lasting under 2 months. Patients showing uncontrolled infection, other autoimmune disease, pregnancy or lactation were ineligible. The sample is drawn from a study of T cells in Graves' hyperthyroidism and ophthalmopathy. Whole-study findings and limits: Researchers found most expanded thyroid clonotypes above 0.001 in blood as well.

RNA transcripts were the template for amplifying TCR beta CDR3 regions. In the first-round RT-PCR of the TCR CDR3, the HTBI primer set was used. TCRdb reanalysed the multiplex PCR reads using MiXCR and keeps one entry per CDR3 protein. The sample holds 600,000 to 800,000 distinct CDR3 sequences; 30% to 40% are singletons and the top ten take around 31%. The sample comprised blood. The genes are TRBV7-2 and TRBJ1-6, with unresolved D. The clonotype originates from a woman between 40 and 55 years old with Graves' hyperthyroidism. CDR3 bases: TGTGCCAGCAGCTTGGATCAGACGAGAGCTTCACCCCTCCACTTT. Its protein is CASSLDQTRASPLHF.